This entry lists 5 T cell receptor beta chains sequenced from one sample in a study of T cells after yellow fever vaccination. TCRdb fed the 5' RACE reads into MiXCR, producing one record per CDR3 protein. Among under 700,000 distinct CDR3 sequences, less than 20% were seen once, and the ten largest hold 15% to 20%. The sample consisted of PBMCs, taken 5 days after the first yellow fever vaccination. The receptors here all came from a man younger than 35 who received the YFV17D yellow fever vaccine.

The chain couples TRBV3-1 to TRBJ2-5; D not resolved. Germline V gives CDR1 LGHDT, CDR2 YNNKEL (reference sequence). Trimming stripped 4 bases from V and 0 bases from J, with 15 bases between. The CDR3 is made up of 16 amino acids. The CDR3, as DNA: TGTGCCAGCAGCCCCGGAACTCTGCCTTACCAAGAGACCCAGTACTTC. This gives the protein CASSPGTLPYQETQYF.

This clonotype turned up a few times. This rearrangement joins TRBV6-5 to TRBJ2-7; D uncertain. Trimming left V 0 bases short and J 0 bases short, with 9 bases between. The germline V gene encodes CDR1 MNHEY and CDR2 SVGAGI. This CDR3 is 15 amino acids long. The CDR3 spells CASSYSAGNSYEQYF. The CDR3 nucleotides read TGTGCCAGCAGTTACTCTGCAGGAAACTCCTACGAGCAGTACTTC.

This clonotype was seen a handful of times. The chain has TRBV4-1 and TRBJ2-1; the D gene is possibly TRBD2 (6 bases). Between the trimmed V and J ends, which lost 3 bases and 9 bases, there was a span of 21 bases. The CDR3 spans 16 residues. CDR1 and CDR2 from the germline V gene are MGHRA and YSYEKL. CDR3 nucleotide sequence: TGCGCCAGCAGCCACCTTGGGGGGACCGATACAGGTGAGCAGTTCTTC. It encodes CASSHLGGTDTGEQFF.

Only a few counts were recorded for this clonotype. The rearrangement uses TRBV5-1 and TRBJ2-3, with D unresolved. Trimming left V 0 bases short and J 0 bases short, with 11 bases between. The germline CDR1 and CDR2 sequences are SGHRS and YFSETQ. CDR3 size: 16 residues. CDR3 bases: TGCGCCAGCAGCTTGGAGGCTAGTCCAAGCACAGATACGCAGTATTTT. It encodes CASSLEASPSTDTQYF.

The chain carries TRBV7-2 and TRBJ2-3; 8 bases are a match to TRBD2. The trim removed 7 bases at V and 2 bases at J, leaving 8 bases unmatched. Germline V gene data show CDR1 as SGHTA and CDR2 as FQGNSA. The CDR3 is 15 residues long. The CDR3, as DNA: TGTGCCAGCACCGGGACTAGACAGTACACAGATACGCAGTATTTT. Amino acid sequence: CASTGTRQYTDTQYF. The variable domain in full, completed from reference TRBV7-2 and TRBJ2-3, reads GAGVSQSPSNKVTEKGKDVELRCDPISGHTALYWYRQSLGQGLEFLIYFQGNSAPDKSGLPSDRFSAERTGGSVSTLTIQRTQQEDSAVYLCASTGTRQYTDTQYFGPGTRLTVL.